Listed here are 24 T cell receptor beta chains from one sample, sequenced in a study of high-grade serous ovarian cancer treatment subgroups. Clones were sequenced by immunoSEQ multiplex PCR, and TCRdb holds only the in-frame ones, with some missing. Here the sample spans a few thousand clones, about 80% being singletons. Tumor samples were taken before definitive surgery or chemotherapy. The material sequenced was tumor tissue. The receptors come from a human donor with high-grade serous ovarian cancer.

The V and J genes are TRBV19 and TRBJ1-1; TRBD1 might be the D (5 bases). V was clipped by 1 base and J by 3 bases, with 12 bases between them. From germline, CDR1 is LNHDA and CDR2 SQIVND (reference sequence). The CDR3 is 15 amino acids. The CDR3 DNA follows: TGTGCCAGTAGTATAGTTGGGACTGGGCACACTGAAGCTTTCTTT. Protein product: CASSIVGTGHTEAFF.

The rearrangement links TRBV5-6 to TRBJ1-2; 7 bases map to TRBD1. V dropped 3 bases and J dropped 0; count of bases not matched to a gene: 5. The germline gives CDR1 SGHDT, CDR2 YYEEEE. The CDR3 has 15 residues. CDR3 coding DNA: TGTGCCAGCAGCTGGAGGGGGCCCGCTAACTATGGCTACACCTTC. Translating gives CASSWRGPANYGYTF.

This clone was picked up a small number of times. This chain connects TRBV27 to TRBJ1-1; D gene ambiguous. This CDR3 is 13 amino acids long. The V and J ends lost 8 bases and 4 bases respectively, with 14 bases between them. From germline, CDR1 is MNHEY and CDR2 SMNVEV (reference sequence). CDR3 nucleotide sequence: TGTGCCAGCCTTCCGGTACGGGGCACTGAAGCTTTCTTT. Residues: CASLPVRGTEAFF.

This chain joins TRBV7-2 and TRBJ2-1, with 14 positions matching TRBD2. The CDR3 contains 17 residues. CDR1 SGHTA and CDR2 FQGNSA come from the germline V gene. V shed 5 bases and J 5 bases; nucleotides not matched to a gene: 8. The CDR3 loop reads CASSTRTSGGRDNEQFF. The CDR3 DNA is TGTGCCAGCAGCACGAGGACTAGCGGGGGGCGGGACAATGAGCAGTTCTTC. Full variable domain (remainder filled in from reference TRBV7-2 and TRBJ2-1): GAGVSQSPSNKVTEKGKDVELRCDPISGHTALYWYRQSLGQGLEFLIYFQGNSAPDKSGLPSDRFSAERTGGSVSTLTIQRTQQEDSAVYLCASSTRTSGGRDNEQFFGPGTRLTVL.

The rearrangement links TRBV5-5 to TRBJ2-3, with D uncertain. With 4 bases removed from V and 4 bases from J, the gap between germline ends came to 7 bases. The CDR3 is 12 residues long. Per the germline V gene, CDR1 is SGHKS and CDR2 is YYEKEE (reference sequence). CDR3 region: CASSLTSDTQYF. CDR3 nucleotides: TGTGCCAGCAGCCTAACTTCAGATACGCAGTATTTT. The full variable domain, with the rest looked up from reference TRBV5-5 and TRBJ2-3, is DAGVTQSPTHLIKTRGQQVTLRCSPISGHKSVSWYQQVLGQGPQFIFQYYEKEERGRGNFPDRFSARQFPNYSSELNVNALLLGDSALYLCASSLTSDTQYFGPGTRLTVL.

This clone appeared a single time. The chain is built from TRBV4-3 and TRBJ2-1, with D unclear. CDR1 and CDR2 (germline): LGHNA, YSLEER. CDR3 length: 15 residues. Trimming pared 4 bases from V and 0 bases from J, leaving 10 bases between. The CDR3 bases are TGCGCCAGCAGCCTTTCGACAAGCTCCTACAATGAGCAGTTCTTC. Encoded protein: CASSLSTSSYNEQFF.

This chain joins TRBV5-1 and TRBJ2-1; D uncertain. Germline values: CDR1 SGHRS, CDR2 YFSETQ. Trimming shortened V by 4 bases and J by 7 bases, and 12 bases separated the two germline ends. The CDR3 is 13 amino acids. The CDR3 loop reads CASSAGSLNEQFF. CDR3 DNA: TGCGCCAGCAGCGCCGGGTCCCTAAATGAGCAGTTCTTC.

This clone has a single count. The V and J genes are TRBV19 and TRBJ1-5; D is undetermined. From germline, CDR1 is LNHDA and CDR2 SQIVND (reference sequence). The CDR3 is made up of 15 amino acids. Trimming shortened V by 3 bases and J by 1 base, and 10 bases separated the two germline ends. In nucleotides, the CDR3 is TGTGCCAGTAGTATGATCGGCCCGAGCAATCAGCCCCAGCATTTT. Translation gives CASSMIGPSNQPQHF.

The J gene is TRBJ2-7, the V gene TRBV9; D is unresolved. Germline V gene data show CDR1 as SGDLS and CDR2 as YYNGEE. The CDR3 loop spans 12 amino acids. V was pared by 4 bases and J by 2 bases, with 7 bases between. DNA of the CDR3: TGTGCCAGCAGCTCCGGCACCTACGAGCAGTACTTC. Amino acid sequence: CASSSGTYEQYF.

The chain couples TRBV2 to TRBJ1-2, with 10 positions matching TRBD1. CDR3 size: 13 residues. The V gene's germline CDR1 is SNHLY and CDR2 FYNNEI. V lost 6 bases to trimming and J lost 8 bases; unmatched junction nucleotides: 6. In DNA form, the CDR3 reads TGTGCCAGCAGATCCGGGACAGGGGTAGGCTACACCTTC. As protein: CASRSGTGVGYTF.

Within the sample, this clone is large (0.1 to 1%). As DNA, the CDR3 is TGCGCCAGCAGACCACTGGGGGACAGTACTGGAAACACCATATATTTT. Amino acids: CASRPLGDSTGNTIYF. V gene TRBV5-1 combines with J gene TRBJ1-3, with TRBD1 matching over 7 bases. V gave up 5 bases and J gave up 2 bases; unmatched junction bases: 10. Per the germline V gene, CDR1 is SGHRS and CDR2 is YFSETQ. This CDR3 spans 16 amino acids.

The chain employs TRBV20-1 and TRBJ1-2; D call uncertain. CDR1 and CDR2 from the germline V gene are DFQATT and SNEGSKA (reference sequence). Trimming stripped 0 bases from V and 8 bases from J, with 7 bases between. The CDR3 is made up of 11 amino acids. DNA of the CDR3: TGCAGTGCTAGAGATTACCCCGGCTACACCTTC. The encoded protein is CSARDYPGYTF.

CDR3 DNA sequence: TGTGCCAGCAGCTTAGGGGGATGGGATGGCTACACCTTC. Protein product: CASSLGGWDGYTF. The genes are TRBV7-2 and TRBJ1-2; D gene ambiguous. This CDR3 is built from 13 residues. CDR1 is SGHTA, CDR2 FQGNSA, per germline. Trimming took off 1 base at V and 6 bases at J, with 9 bases between the two ends.

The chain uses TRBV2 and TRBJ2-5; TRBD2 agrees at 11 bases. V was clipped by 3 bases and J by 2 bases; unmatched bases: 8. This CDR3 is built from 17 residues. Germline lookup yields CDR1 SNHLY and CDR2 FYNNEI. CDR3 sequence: CASSEGWASGGQETQYF. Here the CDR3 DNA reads TGTGCCAGCAGTGAGGGTTGGGCTAGCGGGGGGCAAGAGACCCAGTACTTC.

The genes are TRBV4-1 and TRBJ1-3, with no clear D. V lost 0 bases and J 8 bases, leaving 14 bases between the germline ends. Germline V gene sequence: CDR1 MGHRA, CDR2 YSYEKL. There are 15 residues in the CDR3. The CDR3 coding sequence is TGCGCCAGCAGCCAAGAATCGGCCTATCCGGACACCATATATTTT. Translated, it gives CASSQESAYPDTIYF.

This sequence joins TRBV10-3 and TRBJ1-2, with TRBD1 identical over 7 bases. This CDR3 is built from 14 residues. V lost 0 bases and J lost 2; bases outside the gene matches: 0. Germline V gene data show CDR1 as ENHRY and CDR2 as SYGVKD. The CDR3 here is CAISESTGNYGYTF. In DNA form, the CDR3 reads TGTGCCATCAGTGAGTCGACAGGGAACTATGGCTACACCTTC.

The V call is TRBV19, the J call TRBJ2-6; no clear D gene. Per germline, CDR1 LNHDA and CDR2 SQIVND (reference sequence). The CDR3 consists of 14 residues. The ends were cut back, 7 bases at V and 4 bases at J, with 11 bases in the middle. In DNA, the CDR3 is TGTGCCAGTATCTCTCGCTCCGGGGCCAACGTCCTGACTTTC. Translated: CASISRSGANVLTF.

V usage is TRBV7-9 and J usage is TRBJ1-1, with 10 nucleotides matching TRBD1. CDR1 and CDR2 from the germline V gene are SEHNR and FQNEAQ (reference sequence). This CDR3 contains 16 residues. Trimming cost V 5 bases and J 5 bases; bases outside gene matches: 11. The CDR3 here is CASSPWGGTGDTEAFF. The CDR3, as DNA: TGTGCCAGCAGCCCTTGGGGAGGGACAGGGGATACTGAAGCTTTCTTT.

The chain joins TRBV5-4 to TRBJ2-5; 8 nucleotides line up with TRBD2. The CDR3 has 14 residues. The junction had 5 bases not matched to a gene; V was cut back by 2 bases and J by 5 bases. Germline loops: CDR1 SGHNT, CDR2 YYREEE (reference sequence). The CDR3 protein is CASSFAGGKETQYF. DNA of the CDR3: TGTGCCAGCAGCTTTGCGGGGGGTAAGGAGACCCAGTACTTC.

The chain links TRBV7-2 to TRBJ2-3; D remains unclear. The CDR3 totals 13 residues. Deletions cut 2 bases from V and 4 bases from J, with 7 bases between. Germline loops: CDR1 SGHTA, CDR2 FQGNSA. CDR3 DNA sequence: TGTGCCAGCAGCTTAATCTGGGCAGATACGCAGTATTTT. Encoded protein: CASSLIWADTQYF. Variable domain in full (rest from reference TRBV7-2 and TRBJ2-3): GAGVSQSPSNKVTEKGKDVELRCDPISGHTALYWYRQSLGQGLEFLIYFQGNSAPDKSGLPSDRFSAERTGGSVSTLTIQRTQQEDSAVYLCASSLIWADTQYFGPGTRLTVL.

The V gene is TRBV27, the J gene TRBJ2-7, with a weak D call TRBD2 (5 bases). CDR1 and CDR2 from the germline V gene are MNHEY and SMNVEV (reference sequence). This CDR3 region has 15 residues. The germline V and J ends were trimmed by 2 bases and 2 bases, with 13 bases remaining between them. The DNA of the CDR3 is TGTGCCAGCAGTTTACGGCTCCGGGGTCCCTACGAGCAGTACTTC. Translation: CASSLRLRGPYEQYF.

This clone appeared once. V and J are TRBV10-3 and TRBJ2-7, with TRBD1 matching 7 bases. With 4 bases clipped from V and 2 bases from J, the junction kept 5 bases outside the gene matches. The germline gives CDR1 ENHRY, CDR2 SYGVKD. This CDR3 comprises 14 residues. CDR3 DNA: TGTGCCATCAGTGGGGACAGCGAGCCCTACGAGCAGTACTTC. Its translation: CAISGDSEPYEQYF.

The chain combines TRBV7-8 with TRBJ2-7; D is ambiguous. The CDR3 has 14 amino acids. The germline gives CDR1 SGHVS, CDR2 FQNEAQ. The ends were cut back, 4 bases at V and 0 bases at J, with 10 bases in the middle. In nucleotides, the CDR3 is TGTGCCAGCAGCTCTATTTCGAGCTCCTACGAGCAGTACTTC. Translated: CASSSISSSYEQYF.

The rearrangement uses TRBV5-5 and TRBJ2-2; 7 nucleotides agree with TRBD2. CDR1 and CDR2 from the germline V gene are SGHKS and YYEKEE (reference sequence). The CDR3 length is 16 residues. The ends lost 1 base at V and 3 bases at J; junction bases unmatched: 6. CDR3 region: CASSLWGGTDTGELFF. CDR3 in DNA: TGTGCCAGCAGCTTGTGGGGAGGGACGGACACCGGGGAGCTGTTTTTT.